The present T cell receptor (beta chain) was sequenced within a study of blood T cell repertoires in COVID-19. About the study: T cells, B-cell-depleted T cells, or PBMCs supplied cDNA or gDNA.

Assay used: immunoSEQ multiplex PCR; TCRdb lists only in-frame clones, some missing. The sample has roughly 250,000 clones, 70% to 90% seen once. Sequencing was done on a sample of peripheral blood. The sequence derives from a woman aged 40 to 50 with acute or convalescent COVID-19.

CDR3 nucleotides: TGTGCCAGCAGTGAACAGGGTCAGGGGGCTAGATCTTTCTTT. Amino acid sequence: CASSEQGQGARSFF. This chain uses TRBV6-1 with TRBJ1-1; 8 bases line up with TRBD1. J gave up 12 bases and V 2 bases, and 11 bases lay outside the gene matches. The CDR3 contains 14 residues. Looked up from germline, CDR1 is MNHNS and CDR2 is SASEGT.